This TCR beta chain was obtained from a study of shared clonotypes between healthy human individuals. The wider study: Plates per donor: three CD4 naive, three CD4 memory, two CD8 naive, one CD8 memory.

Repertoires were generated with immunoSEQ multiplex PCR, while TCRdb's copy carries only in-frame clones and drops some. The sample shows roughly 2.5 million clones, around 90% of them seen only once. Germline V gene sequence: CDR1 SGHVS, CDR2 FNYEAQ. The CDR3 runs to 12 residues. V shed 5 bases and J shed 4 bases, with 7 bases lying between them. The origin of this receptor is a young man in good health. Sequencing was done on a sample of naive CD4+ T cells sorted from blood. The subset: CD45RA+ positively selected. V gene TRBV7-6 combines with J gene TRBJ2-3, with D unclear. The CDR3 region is CASSTSADTQYF. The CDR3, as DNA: TGTGCCAGCAGCACGAGCGCAGATACGCAGTATTTT.